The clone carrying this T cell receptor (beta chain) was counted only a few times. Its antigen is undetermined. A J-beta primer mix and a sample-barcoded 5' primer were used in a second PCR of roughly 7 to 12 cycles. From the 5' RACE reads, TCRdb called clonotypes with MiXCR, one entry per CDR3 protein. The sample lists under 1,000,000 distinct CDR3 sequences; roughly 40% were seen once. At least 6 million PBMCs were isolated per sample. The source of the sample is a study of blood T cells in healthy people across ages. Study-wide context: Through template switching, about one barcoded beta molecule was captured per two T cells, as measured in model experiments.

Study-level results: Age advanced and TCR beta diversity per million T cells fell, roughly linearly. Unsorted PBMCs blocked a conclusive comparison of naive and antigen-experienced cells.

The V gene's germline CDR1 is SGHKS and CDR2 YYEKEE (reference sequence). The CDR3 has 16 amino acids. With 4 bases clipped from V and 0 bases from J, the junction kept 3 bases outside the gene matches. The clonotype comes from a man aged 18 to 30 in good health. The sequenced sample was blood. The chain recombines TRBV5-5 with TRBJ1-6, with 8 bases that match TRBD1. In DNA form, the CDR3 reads TGTGCCAGCAGCCGACAGGGGAGCTCCTATAATTCACCCCTCCACTTT. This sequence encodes CASSRQGSSYNSPLHF.